Each of the 9 T cell receptor beta chains below was sequenced from the same sample in a study of OX40 agonist ivuxolimab in advanced cancers. Using immunoSEQ multiplex PCR, the repertoire was profiled, and TCRdb retains in-frame clones only, with some absent. There are roughly 63,000 clones in the sample; 70% to 90% occur only once, and 9% to 15% lies in the top ten. Source: CD4+ or CD8+ T cells sorted from blood, taken in a trial of the OX40 agonist ivuxolimab. The receptors here all came from an adult with an advanced solid tumor such as melanoma, head and neck, liver or kidney cancer.

The chain carries TRBV19 and TRBJ1-5; D call uncertain. V was cut by 7 bases and J by 8 bases, with 12 bases left in between. In germline, CDR1 is LNHDA, CDR2 SQIVND (reference sequence). The CDR3 contains 12 residues. CDR3 region: CASTNGLEPQHF. CDR3 DNA: TGTGCCAGTACAAACGGTTTGGAGCCCCAGCATTTT.

The chain has TRBV7-2 and TRBJ2-7; D is perhaps TRBD2 (7 bases). Germline CDR1 is SGHTA and CDR2 is FQGNSA. Trimming removed 4 bases from V and 1 base from J, with 11 bases in between. This CDR3 is built from 14 residues. In nucleotides, the CDR3 is TGTGCCAGCAGCTACAGGGAGGGGTCCTACGAGCAGTACGTC. This codes for CASSYREGSYEQYV.

In its sample, this clone was seen a few times. The chain recombines TRBV6-5 with TRBJ2-1, with a tentative D call TRBD2 (5 bases). Trimming removed 5 bases at V and 8 bases at J, with 13 bases between. The V gene's germline CDR1 is MNHEY and CDR2 SVGAGI. This CDR3 is built from 13 residues. CDR3 in amino acids: CASSLLFGDEQFF. The DNA for the CDR3 is TGTGCCAGCAGTCTCCTCTTCGGGGATGAGCAGTTCTTC.

V is TRBV7-3 and J is TRBJ2-1; D call uncertain. The CDR3 has 13 amino acids. V was cut by 1 base and J by 0 bases, with 1 base left in between. Germline V gene lookup returns CDR1 SGHTA and CDR2 FQGTGA. The CDR3, as DNA: TGTGCCAGCAGCTTAAGCTCCTACAATGAGCAGTTCTTC. It specifies CASSLSSYNEQFF.

The rearrangement links TRBV19 to TRBJ2-7; 8 positions match TRBD2. Looked up from germline, CDR1 is LNHDA and CDR2 is SQIVND (reference sequence). The CDR3 length is 14 residues. J was trimmed by 5 bases and V by 4 bases; bases with no gene match: 7. Here the CDR3 reads CASSTGLGVHEQYF. Written as DNA, the CDR3 is TGTGCCAGTAGTACGGGACTAGGGGTTCACGAGCAGTACTTC.

The chain recombines TRBV7-9 with TRBJ2-2; 10 positions match TRBD2. CDR3 size: 16 residues. Germline CDR1 reads SEHNR; CDR2 reads FQNEAQ (reference sequence). V dropped 9 bases and J dropped 4; count of bases not matched to a gene: 11. CDR3: CASTLAGAVSTGELFF. The CDR3 DNA is TGTGCCAGTACCCTAGCGGGGGCCGTGAGCACCGGGGAGCTGTTTTTT.

This clone was detected only a few times. The CDR3 DNA follows: TGTGCCAGTAGTCCCCATATACAGGGGGCCACTGAAGCTTTCTTT. Translating it yields CASSPHIQGATEAFF. V is TRBV19 and J is TRBJ1-1, with 9 nucleotides matching TRBD1. The CDR3 covers 15 residues. The germline V gene encodes CDR1 LNHDA and CDR2 SQIVND (reference sequence). Trimming took 5 bases from V and 4 from J; bases not matched to a gene: 8. The whole variable domain, remainder taken from reference TRBV19 and TRBJ1-1, is DGGITQSPKYLFRKEGQNVTLSCEQNLNHDAMYWYRQDPGQGLRLIYYSQIVNDFQKGDIAEGYSVSREKKESFPLTVTSAQKNPTAFYLCASSPHIQGATEAFFGQGTRLTVV.

The chain links TRBV28 to TRBJ1-5; no clear D. The CDR3 loop spans 14 amino acids. Germline CDR1 is MDHEN and CDR2 is SYDVKM. Trimming took 3 bases from V and 2 from J, leaving 8 bases between them. The CDR3 coding sequence is TGTGCCAGCAGTTTGGGGTTGGGCAATCAGCCCCAGCATTTT. Amino acid sequence: CASSLGLGNQPQHF.

The rearrangement uses TRBV7-2 and TRBJ1-5; D call uncertain. V lost 5 bases, J lost 0 bases, and 17 bases lay in between. Per the germline V gene, CDR1 is SGHTA and CDR2 is FQGNSA. This CDR3 region has 17 residues. CDR3: CASSQFFRGYSNQPQHF. The DNA of the CDR3 is TGTGCCAGCAGCCAATTCTTCCGGGGATATAGCAATCAGCCCCAGCATTTT.